This T cell receptor beta chain was retrieved from a study of T cells in tuberculosis. Study-level background: Sequenced TCRs come from CD1B-GMM tetramer-binding T cells. IGRA-negative adolescents, IGRA-positive adolescents with latent tuberculosis and adults with active tuberculosis formed this South African cohort. Regarding the study as a whole: Active tuberculosis cases were adults; controls were adolescents.

There are 17 residues in the CDR3. CDR1 and CDR2 (germline): SNHLY, FYNNEI. J was trimmed by 5 bases and V by 4 bases; bases with no gene match: 10. In regard to this clone: Its antigen is as yet unknown.

Each clinical donor contributed on average about 96,000 T cells from unsorted cryopreserved PBMC. Profiled with immunoSEQ multiplex PCR; TCRdb holds only in-frame clones, not every one. This table has some 31,000 clones, roughly 95% appearing once. This receptor was obtained from a donor aged 10-29 years with latent tuberculosis or without tuberculosis infection. The source material was PBMCs. The chain links TRBV2 to TRBJ2-7, with 14 bases aligning to TRBD2. This chain's CDR3 is CASSGSSTSGRADEQYF. CDR3 coding DNA: TGTGCCAGCAGTGGAAGCTCGACTAGCGGGAGGGCAGACGAGCAGTACTTC.